This T cell receptor beta chain comes out of a study of T cells in Graves' hyperthyroidism and ophthalmopathy. V shed 6 bases, J shed 4 bases, and the junction held 14 bases outside the gene matches. Germline V lookup: CDR1 DFQATT, CDR2 SNEGSKA (reference sequence). This CDR3 spans 16 amino acids. The TCR beta CDR3 regions underwent amplification using RNA transcripts as the source. Researchers ran a first-round RT-PCR on the TCR CDR3 using the HTBI primer set. TCRdb reprocessed the multiplex PCR reads with MiXCR, giving one entry per CDR3 protein. The data hold around 690,000 distinct CDR3 sequences, with 15% to 20% observed a single time. Among the patients, aged 18 to 65, hyperthyroidism was newly diagnosed and had lasted under 2 months. Clinical symptoms, serum thyroxine and TRAb, thyroid ultrasound and orbital computed tomography were used for the diagnoses.

The chain has TRBV20-1 and TRBJ1-5; TRBD1 agrees at 8 bases. The sequence was collected from a man in his fifties or sixties with Graves' hyperthyroidism. What was sequenced was blood. The CDR3 region has the DNA TGCAGTGCCATATCCATAACAGGGGGTTTGAATCAGCCCCAGCATTTT. It encodes CSAISITGGLNQPQHF.